This is a list of T cell receptor beta chains from one sample in a study of cytomegalovirus exposure and HLA in healthy donors. Data came from immunoSEQ multiplex PCR; TCRdb stores just in-frame clones and leaves some out. The repertoire includes tens of thousands of clones, approximately 78% of them detected once, and approximately 2.7% sits in the top ten. The material sequenced was PBMCs. The source of these receptors is a male donor in good health and CMV-seropositive. The CDR3 runs from the conserved cysteine through the conserved F or W. A D gene is named only where the DNA matches it firmly. A clone size is listed for some rows: how often the clone was seen (once, few, many), or a class if it is expanded.

J,V,D,size,CDR3,DNA
TRBJ1-1,TRBV18,.,.,CASSPYMGRRQGNTEAFF,TGTGCCAGCTCACCTTATATGGGTCGGCGGCAGGGGAACACTGAAGCTTTCTTT
TRBJ2-4,TRBV28,.,.,CASSQLQARGVQYF,TGTGCCAGCAGTCAACTACAGGCCAGGGGGGTTCAGTACTTC
TRBJ2-5,TRBV5-1,TRBD2,.,CASSLGGLAEPEETQYF,TGCGCCAGCAGCTTGGGTGGACTAGCGGAGCCCGAAGAGACCCAGTACTTC
TRBJ1-1,TRBV28,TRBD1,once,CASSVLTGDTEAFF,TGTGCCAGCAGCGTTTTAACAGGGGACACTGAAGCTTTCTTT
TRBJ2-7,TRBV5-1,.,once,CASSGGGVAREQYF,TGCGCCAGCAGCGGGGGCGGTGTGGCTCGCGAGCAGTACTTC
TRBJ2-7,TRBV27,.,.,CASSLSSLSEQYF,TGTGCCAGCAGTTTATCCTCCCTTAGCGAGCAGTACTTC
TRBJ2-5,TRBV6-5,TRBD2,.,CASRGTSGRETQYF,TGTGCCAGCAGAGGGACTAGCGGGAGAGAGACCCAGTACTTC
TRBJ2-7,TRBV28,TRBD2,.,CASSWGEAGAVSYEQYF,TGTGCCAGCAGTTGGGGGGAAGCGGGAGCAGTGTCCTACGAGCAGTACTTC
TRBJ1-2,TRBV25-1,TRBD1,.,CASSEAGTGGNYGYTF,TGTGCCAGCAGTGAAGCAGGGACAGGGGGGAACTATGGCTACACCTTC
TRBJ1-1,TRBV28,.,.,CASSLTQGETEAFF,TGTGCCAGCAGTTTAACACAGGGCGAAACTGAAGCTTTCTTT
TRBJ2-7,TRBV19,.,.,CASRSSSYEQYF,TGTGCCAGTAGGTCCAGCTCCTACGAGCAGTACTTC
TRBJ1-1,TRBV28,.,.,CASRAVTEAFF,TGTGCCAGCAGGGCGGTCACTGAAGCTTTCTTT
TRBJ2-1,TRBV4-2,TRBD2,few,CASSSRLAEYNEQFF,TGTGCCAGCAGCTCTCGACTAGCGGAGTACAATGAGCAGTTCTTC
TRBJ2-7,TRBV28,TRBD1,.,CASSSTRQGPNYEQYF,TGTGCCAGCAGTTCGACACGACAGGGGCCGAACTACGAGCAGTACTTC
TRBJ1-2,TRBV27,TRBD1,once,CASSAGTGGWGYTF,TGTGCCAGCAGTGCTGGGACAGGGGGCTGGGGCTACACCTTC
TRBJ2-7,TRBV10-3,.,once,CAISDSAGPVLGEQYF,TGTGCCATCAGTGACTCCGCAGGGCCAGTACTGGGCGAGCAGTACTTC
TRBJ2-1,TRBV30,TRBD2,.,CAWSVPLHSGRVDNEQFF,TGTGCCTGGAGTGTACCGCTTCACAGCGGGAGGGTCGACAATGAGCAGTTCTTC
TRBJ1-5,TRBV6-1,TRBD1,.,CASKRDRANQPQHF,TGTGCCAGCAAGAGGGACAGAGCCAATCAGCCCCAGCATTTT
TRBJ1-2,TRBV4-2,TRBD1,.,CASSPVLQGTYGYTF,TGTGCCAGCAGCCCGGTCTTACAGGGGACCTATGGCTACACCTTC
TRBJ2-7,TRBV10-3,.,.,CAISETSSYEQYF,TGTGCCATCAGTGAGACATCGTCCTACGAGCAGTACTTC
TRBJ1-1,TRBV19,.,.,CASGRGYTEAFF,TGTGCCAGTGGGAGGGGGTATACTGAAGCTTTCTTT
TRBJ2-1,TRBV2,TRBD2,.,CASSPGTTSYNEQFF,TGTGCCAGCAGTCCCGGGACTACCTCCTACAATGAGCAGTTCTTC
TRBJ2-7,TRBV5-1,TRBD2,.,CASSLASGGYEQYF,TGCGCCAGCAGCTTGGCTAGCGGAGGCTACGAGCAGTACTTC
TRBJ2-7,TRBV13,TRBD1,.,CASSLAGTGVHEQYF,TGTGCCAGCAGCTTAGCCGGGACAGGGGTGCACGAGCAGTACTTC
TRBJ1-4,TRBV4-2,.,.,CASSQDTGLKLFF,TGTGCCAGCAGCCAAGATACAGGGCTAAAACTGTTTTTT
TRBJ1-1,TRBV9,.,few,CASSRSTAGQLDTEAFF,TGTGCCAGCAGCCGTTCGACAGCCGGACAGTTGGACACTGAAGCTTTCTTT
TRBJ2-4,TRBV5-1,TRBD1,.,CASSLPEQGAAKNIQYF,TGCGCCAGCAGCTTGCCTGAACAGGGGGCCGCCAAAAACATTCAGTACTTC
TRBJ1-4,TRBV27,.,.,CASSLSTVLRHPTNEKLFF,TGTGCCAGCAGTTTATCCACAGTGTTGCGACACCCAACTAATGAAAAACTGTTTTTT
TRBJ2-7,TRBV11-2,TRBD2,.,CASSLELAGGYEQYF,TGTGCCAGCAGCTTAGAACTAGCGGGAGGCTACGAGCAGTACTTC
TRBJ2-1,TRBV7-2,TRBD2,.,CASSFRSSGGEQFF,TGTGCCAGCAGCTTTAGGTCAAGCGGGGGTGAGCAGTTCTTC
TRBJ2-1,TRBV29-1,.,.,CSVEQLRVWNEQFF,TGCAGCGTTGAGCAGTTGAGGGTATGGAATGAGCAGTTCTTC
TRBJ2-1,TRBV19,.,.,CASSPRGYNEQFF,TGTGCCAGTAGTCCCCGGGGCTACAATGAGCAGTTCTTC
TRBJ2-1,TRBV5-4,.,.,CASSLPARTDHNEQFF,TGTGCCAGCAGCTTGCCGGCTAGAACCGATCACAATGAGCAGTTCTTC
TRBJ1-1,TRBV7-9,.,.,CSSSFSGIGNTEAFF,TGTTCCAGCAGCTTCTCGGGGATAGGTAACACTGAAGCTTTCTTT
TRBJ1-2,TRBV6-5,TRBD1,.,CASSYSRGRVYGYTF,TGTGCCAGCAGTTACTCGAGGGGGCGAGTCTATGGCTACACCTTC
TRBJ2-1,TRBV18,TRBD2,.,CASSPKGLAGGVNEQFF,TGTGCCAGCTCACCTAAGGGACTAGCGGGAGGGGTCAATGAGCAGTTCTTC
TRBJ2-6,TRBV7-9,TRBD1,.,CASSLGGTGGVVLTF,TGTGCCAGCAGCTTAGGTGGGACAGGGGGCGTAGTCCTGACTTTC
TRBJ2-1,TRBV6-5,.,few,CASSTRGEQFF,TGTGCCAGCAGTACTCGAGGGGAGCAGTTCTTC
TRBJ2-7,TRBV18,.,.,CASSPQDGPYEQYF,TGTGCCAGCTCACCGCAGGATGGGCCCTACGAGCAGTACTTC
TRBJ2-7,TRBV4-1,.,.,CASSQPPAREQYF,TGCGCCAGCAGCCAACCCCCGGCGCGGGAGCAGTACTTC
TRBJ2-5,TRBV4-1,TRBD2,.,CASSLLAGTRETQYF,TGCGCCAGCAGCCTCCTCGCCGGGACTAGAGAGACCCAGTACTTC
TRBJ2-7,TRBV7-9,TRBD2,.,CASSLEVGTGAGEQYF,TGTGCCAGCAGCTTAGAGGTTGGGACGGGAGCGGGGGAGCAGTACTTC
TRBJ2-5,TRBV5-6,TRBD2,few,CASSRPGLADLRGETQYF,TGTGCCAGCAGTCGACCGGGACTAGCGGATTTACGGGGTGAGACCCAGTACTTC
TRBJ2-1,TRBV30,.,.,CAWSTGHKYNEQFF,TGTGCCTGGAGCACGGGACACAAATACAATGAGCAGTTCTTC
TRBJ1-1,TRBV27,.,.,CASSRPGGTTEAFF,TGTGCCAGCTCCAGACCGGGGGGAACCACTGAAGCTTTCTTT
TRBJ1-1,TRBV30,.,.,CAWSQQGLKTEAFF,TGTGCCTGGAGCCAACAGGGACTAAAAACTGAAGCTTTCTTT
TRBJ2-3,TRBV27,TRBD2,.,CASSTRTSGSMGNTQYF,TGTGCCAGCAGTACCCGGACTAGCGGGAGTATGGGGAATACGCAGTATTTT
TRBJ2-5,TRBV29-1,.,.,CSVEGGQVQETQYF,TGCAGCGTTGAAGGGGGGCAAGTACAAGAGACCCAGTACTTC
TRBJ2-7,TRBV6-1,TRBD1,once,CASSEEGTGSYEQYF,TGTGCCAGCAGTGAAGAAGGGACAGGCTCCTACGAGCAGTACTTC
TRBJ2-5,TRBV5-4,.,once,CASSFGGLGETQYF,TGTGCCAGCAGCTTCGGGGGGCTAGGAGAGACCCAGTACTTC
TRBJ2-3,TRBV4-1,TRBD2,.,CASSQKFGGRITDTQYF,TGCGCCAGCAGCCAAAAGTTTGGCGGGAGGATCACAGATACGCAGTATTTT
TRBJ1-2,TRBV29-1,.,.,CSASTTAIYGYTF,TGCAGCGCTTCCACGACAGCAATCTATGGCTACACCTTC
TRBJ1-4,TRBV5-4,TRBD1,.,CASSSTGGNEKLFF,TGTGCCAGCAGCTCAACAGGGGGCAATGAAAAACTGTTTTTT
TRBJ2-6,TRBV9,TRBD1,.,CASSIGQGAEGANVLTF,TGTGCCAGCAGCATCGGACAGGGGGCAGAAGGGGCCAACGTCCTGACTTTC
TRBJ2-7,TRBV5-4,.,.,CASSLSDNSYEQYF,TGTGCCAGCAGCTTATCGGACAACTCCTACGAGCAGTACTTC